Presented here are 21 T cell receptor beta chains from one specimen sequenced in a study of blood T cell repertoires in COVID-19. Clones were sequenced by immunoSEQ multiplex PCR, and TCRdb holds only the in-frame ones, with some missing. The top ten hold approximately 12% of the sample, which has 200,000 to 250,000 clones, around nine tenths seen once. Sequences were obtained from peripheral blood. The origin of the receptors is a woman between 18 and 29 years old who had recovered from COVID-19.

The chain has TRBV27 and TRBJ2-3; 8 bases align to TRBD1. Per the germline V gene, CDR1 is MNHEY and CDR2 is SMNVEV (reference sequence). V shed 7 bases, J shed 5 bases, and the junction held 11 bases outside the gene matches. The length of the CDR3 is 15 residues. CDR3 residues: CASTPGRQGLDTQYF. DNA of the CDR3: TGTGCCAGCACCCCGGGGCGACAGGGGTTAGATACGCAGTATTTT.

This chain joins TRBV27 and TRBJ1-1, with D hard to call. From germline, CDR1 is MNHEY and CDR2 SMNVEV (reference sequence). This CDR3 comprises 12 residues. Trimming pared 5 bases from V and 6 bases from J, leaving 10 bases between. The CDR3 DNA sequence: TGTGCCAGCAGTCTTTCGGGGTCTGAAGCTTTCTTT. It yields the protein CASSLSGSEAFF.

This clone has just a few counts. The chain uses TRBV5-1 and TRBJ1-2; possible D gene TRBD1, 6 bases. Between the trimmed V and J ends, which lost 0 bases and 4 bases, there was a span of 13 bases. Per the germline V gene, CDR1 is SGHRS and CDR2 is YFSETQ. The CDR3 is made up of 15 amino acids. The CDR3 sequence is CASSLEGEGGYGYTF. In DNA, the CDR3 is TGCGCCAGCAGCTTGGAGGGGGAAGGCGGCTATGGCTACACCTTC.

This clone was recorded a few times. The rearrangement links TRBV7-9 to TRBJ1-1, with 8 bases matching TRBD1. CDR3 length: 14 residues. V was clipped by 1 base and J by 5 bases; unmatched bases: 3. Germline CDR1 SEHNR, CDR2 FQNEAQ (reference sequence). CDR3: CASSLEGTGTEAFF. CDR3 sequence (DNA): TGTGCCAGCAGCTTAGAAGGGACAGGTACTGAAGCTTTCTTT.

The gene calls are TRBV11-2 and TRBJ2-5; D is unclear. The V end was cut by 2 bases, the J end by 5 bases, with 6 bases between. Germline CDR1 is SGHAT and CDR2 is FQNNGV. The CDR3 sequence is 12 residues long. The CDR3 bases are TGTGCCAGCAGCTTACATGGCGAGACCCAGTACTTC. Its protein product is CASSLHGETQYF.

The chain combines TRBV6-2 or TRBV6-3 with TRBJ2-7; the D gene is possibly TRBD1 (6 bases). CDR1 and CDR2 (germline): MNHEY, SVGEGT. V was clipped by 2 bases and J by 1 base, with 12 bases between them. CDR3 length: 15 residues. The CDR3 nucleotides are TGTGCCAGCAGTTACGGAGGACAGCCTTCCTACGAGCAGTACTTC. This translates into CASSYGGQPSYEQYF.

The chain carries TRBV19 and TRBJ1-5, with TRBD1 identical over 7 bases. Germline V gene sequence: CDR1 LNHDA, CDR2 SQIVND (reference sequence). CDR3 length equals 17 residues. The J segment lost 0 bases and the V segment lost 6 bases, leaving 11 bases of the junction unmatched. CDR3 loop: CASRPLWDSDSNQPQHF. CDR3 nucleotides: TGTGCCAGTAGACCGCTGTGGGACAGTGATAGCAATCAGCCCCAGCATTTT.

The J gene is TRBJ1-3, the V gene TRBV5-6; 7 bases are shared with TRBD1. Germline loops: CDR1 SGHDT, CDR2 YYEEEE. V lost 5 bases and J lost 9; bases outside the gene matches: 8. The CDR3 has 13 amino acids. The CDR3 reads CASSWDRDSTIYF. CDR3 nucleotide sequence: TGTGCCAGCAGTTGGGACAGAGACAGCACCATATATTTT.

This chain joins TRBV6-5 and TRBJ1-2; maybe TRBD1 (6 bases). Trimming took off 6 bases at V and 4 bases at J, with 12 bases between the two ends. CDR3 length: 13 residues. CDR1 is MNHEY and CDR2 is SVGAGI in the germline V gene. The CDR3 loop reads CASSQQGIYGYTF. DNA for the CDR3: TGTGCCAGCAGCCAACAGGGAATCTATGGCTACACCTTC.

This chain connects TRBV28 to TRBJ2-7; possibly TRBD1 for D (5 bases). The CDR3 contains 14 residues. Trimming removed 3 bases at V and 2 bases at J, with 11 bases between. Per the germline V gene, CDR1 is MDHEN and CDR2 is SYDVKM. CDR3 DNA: TGTGCCAGCAGTTTTTCCCAGGGCACCTACGAGCAGTACTTC. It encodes CASSFSQGTYEQYF.

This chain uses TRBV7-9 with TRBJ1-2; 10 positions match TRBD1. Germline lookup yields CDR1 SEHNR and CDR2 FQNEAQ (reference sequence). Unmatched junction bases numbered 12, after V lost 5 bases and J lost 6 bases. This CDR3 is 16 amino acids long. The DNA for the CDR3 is TGTGCCAGCAGCCAAACAACCCGGGACAGGGGCGATGGCTACACCTTC. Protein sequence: CASSQTTRDRGDGYTF. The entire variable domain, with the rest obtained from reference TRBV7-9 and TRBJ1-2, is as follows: DTGVSQNPRHKITKRGQNVTFRCDPISEHNRLYWYRQTLGQGPEFLTYFQNEAQLEKSRLLSDRFSAERPKGSFSTLEIQRTEQGDSAMYLCASSQTTRDRGDGYTFGSGTRLTVV.

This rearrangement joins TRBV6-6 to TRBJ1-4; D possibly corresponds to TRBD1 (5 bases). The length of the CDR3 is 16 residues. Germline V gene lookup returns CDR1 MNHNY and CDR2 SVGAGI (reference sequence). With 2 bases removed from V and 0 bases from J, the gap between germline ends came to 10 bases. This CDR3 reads CASSYPRTSTNEKLFF. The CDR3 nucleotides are TGTGCCAGCAGTTACCCTCGGACATCAACTAATGAAAAACTGTTTTTT.

CDR3 bases: TGCGCCAGCAGCCAAGATCTCAGGGACGAGCAGTACTTC. Encoded protein: CASSQDLRDEQYF. The chain combines TRBV4-3 with TRBJ2-7; a weak D match, TRBD1 (5 bases). The ends were cut back, 0 bases at V and 5 bases at J, with 8 bases in the middle. The CDR3 contains 13 residues. Germline assignment: CDR1 LGHNA and CDR2 YSLEER.

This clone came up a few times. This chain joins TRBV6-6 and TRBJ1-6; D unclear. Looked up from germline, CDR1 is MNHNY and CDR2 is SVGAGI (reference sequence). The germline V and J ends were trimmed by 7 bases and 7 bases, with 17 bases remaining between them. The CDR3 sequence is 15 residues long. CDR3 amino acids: CASTTLGQRNSPLHF. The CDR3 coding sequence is TGTGCCAGCACAACATTAGGGCAGCGGAATTCACCCCTCCACTTT.

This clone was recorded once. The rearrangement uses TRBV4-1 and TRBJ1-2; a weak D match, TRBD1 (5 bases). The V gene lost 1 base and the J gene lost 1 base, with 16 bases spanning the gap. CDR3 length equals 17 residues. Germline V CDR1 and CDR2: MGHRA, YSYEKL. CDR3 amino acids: CASSQAVRESVNYGYTF. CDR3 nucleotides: TGCGCCAGCAGCCAAGCGGTCAGGGAATCGGTTAACTATGGCTACACCTTC.

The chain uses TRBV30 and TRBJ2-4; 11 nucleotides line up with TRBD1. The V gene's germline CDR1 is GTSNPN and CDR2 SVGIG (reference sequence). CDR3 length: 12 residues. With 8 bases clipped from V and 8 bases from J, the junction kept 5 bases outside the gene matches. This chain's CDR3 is CARGTGGDIQYF. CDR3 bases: TGTGCCCGCGGGACAGGGGGGGACATTCAGTACTTC.

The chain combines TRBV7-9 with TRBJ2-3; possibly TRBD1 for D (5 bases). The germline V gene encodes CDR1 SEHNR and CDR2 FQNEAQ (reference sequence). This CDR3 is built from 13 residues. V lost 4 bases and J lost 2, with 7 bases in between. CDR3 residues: CASSSTVTDTQYF. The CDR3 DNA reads TGTGCCAGCAGCTCGACAGTCACAGATACGCAGTATTTT.

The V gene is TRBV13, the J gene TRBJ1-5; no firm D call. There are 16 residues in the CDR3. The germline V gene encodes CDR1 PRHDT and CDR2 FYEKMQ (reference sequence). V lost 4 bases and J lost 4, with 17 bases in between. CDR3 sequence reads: CASSSRGRSGNQPQHF. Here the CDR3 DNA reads TGTGCCAGCAGCTCCCGTGGGAGGAGCGGTAATCAGCCCCAGCATTTT.

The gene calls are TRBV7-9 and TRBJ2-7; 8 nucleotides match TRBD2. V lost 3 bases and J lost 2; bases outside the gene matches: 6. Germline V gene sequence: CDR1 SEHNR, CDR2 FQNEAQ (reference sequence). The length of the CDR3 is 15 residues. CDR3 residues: CASSFKAGETYEQYF. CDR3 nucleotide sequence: TGTGCCAGCAGCTTTAAAGCGGGAGAGACCTACGAGCAGTACTTC.

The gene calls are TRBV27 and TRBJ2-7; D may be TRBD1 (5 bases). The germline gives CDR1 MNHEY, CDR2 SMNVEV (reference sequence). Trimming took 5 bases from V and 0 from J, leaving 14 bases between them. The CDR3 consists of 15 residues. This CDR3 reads CASSHTLGASYEQYF. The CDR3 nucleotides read TGTGCCAGCAGTCATACCCTTGGGGCCTCCTACGAGCAGTACTTC.

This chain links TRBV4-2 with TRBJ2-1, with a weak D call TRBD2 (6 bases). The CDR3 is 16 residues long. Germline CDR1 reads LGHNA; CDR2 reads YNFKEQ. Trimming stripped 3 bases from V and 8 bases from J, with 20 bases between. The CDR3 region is CASSQNLAALIDEQFF. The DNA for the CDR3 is TGTGCCAGCAGCCAGAATTTAGCGGCCCTTATAGATGAGCAGTTCTTC.